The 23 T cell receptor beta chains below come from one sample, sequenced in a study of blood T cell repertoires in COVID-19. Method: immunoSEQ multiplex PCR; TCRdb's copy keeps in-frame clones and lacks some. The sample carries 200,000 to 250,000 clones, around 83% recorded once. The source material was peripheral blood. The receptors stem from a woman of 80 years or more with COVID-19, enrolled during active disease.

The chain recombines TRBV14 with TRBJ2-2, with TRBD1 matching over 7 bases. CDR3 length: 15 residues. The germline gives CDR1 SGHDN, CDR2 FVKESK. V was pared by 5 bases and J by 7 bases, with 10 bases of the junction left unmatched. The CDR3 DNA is TGTGCCAGCAGCTACTTAGACAGGGCGATCGGGGAGCTGTTTTTT. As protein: CASSYLDRAIGELFF.

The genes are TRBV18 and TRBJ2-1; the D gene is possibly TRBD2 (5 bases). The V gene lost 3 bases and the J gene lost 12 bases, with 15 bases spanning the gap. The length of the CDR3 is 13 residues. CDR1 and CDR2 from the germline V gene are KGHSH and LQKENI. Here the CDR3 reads CASSPDRNTRQFF. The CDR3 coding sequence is TGTGCCAGCTCACCGGACCGGAATACTAGGCAGTTCTTC.

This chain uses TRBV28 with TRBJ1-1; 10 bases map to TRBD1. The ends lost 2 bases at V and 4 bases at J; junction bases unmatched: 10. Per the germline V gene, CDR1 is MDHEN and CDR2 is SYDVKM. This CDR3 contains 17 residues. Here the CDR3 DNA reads TGTGCCAGCAGTTTAATGACAGGGGGCGTAGGATCCACTGAAGCTTTCTTT. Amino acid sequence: CASSLMTGGVGSTEAFF.

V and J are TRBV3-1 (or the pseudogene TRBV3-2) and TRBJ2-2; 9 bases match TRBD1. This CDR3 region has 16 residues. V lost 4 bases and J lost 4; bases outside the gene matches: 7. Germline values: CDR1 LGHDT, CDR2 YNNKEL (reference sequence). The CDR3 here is CASSLRTGAVTGELFF. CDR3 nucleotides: TGTGCCAGCAGCCTTCGGACAGGGGCGGTCACCGGGGAGCTGTTTTTT.

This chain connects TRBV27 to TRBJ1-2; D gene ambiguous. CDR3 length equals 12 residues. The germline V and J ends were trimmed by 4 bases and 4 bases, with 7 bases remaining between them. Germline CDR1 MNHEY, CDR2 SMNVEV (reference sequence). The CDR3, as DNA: TGTGCCAGCAGTTCTACGGGCTATGGCTACACCTTC. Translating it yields CASSSTGYGYTF.

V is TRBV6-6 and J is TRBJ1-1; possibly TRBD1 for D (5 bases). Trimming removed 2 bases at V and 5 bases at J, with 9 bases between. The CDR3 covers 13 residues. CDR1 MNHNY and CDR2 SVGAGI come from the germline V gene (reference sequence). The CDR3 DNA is TGTGCCAGCAGTTACAAGGGGAGGACTGAAGCTTTCTTT. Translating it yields CASSYKGRTEAFF.

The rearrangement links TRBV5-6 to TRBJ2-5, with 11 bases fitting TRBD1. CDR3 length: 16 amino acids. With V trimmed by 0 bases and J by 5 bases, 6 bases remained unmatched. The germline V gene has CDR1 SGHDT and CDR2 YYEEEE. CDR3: CASSLAPGQGGETQYF. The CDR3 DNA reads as TGTGCCAGCAGCTTGGCCCCGGGACAGGGGGGTGAGACCCAGTACTTC.

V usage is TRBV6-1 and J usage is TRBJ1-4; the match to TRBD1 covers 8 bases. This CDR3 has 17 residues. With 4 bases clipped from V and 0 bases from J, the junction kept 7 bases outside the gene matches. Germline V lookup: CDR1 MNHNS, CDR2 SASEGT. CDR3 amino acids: CASSGGTGFSTNEKLFF. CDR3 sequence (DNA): TGTGCCAGCAGTGGTGGGACAGGTTTTTCAACTAATGAAAAACTGTTTTTT.

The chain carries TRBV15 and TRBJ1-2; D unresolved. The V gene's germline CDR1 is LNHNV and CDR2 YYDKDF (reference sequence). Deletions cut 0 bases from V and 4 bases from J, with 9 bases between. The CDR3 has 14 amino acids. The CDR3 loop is CATSRDRLSYGYTF. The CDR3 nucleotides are TGTGCCACCAGCAGAGATCGACTGAGCTATGGCTACACCTTC.

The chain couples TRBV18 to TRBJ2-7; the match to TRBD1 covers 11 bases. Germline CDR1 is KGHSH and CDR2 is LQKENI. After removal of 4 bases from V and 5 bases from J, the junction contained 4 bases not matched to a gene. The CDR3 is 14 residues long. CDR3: CASSLGQGADEQYF. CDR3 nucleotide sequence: TGTGCCAGCTCACTTGGACAGGGGGCTGACGAGCAGTACTTC.

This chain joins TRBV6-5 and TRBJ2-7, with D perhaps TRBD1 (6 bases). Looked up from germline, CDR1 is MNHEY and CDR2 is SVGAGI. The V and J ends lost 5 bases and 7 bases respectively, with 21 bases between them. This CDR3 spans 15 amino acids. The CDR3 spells CASSPPRAGDREQYF. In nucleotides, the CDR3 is TGTGCCAGCAGTCCCCCTCGGGCAGGGGACCGGGAGCAGTACTTC.

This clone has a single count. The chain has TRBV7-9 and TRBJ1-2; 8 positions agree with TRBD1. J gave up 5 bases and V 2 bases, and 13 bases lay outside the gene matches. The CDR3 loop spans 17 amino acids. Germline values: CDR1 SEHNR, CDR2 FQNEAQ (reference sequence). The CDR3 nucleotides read TGTGCCAGCAGCTTATATTATTCCAGGGGGCTACTATATGGCTACACCTTC. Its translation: CASSLYYSRGLLYGYTF.

In DNA, the CDR3 is TGTGCCAGCAGCCTACAGGGAAGGACTGAAGCTTTCTTT. Amino acid sequence: CASSLQGRTEAFF. The V and J genes are TRBV12-3 or TRBV12-4 and TRBJ1-1; possibly TRBD1 for D (6 bases). The CDR3 runs to 13 residues. V lost 6 bases, J lost 5 bases, and 13 bases lay in between.

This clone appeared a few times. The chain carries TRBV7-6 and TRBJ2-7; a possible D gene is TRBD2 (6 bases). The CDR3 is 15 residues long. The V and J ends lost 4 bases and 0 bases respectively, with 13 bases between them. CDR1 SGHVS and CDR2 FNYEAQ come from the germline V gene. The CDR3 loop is CASSSIADHSYEQYF. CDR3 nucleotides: TGTGCCAGCAGCTCCATAGCGGACCACTCCTACGAGCAGTACTTC.

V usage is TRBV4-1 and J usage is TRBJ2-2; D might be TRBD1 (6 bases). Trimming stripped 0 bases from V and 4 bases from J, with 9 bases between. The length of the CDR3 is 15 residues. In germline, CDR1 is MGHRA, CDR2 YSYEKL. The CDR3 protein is CASSQEIGGTGELFF. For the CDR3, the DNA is TGCGCCAGCAGCCAAGAGATAGGGGGCACCGGGGAGCTGTTTTTT.

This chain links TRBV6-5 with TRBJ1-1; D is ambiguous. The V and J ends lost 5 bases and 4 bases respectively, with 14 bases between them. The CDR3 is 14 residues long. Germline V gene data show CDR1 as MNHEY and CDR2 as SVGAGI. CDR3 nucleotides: TGTGCCAGCAGTCCGAGAGGGAGCGGCACTGAAGCTTTCTTT. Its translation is CASSPRGSGTEAFF.

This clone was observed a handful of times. The CDR3 loop is CASSRTDADNSPLHF. The CDR3 bases are TGCGCCAGCAGCAGGACAGATGCCGATAATTCACCCCTCCACTTT. The genes are TRBV5-1 and TRBJ1-6, with D possibly matching TRBD1 (6 bases). Germline lookup yields CDR1 SGHRS and CDR2 YFSETQ. This CDR3 is 15 amino acids long. Trimming took 4 bases from V and 5 from J, leaving 13 bases between them.

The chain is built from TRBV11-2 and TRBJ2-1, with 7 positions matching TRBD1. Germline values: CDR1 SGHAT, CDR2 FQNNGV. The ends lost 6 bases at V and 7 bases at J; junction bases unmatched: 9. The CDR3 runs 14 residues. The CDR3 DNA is TGTGCCAGCAGAGCTGACAGGGTAGGGAATGAGCAGTTCTTC. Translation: CASRADRVGNEQFF. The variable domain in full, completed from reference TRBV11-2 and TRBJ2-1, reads EAGVAQSPRYKIIEKRQSVAFWCNPISGHATLYWYQQILGQGPKLLIQFQNNGVVDDSQLPKDRFSAERLKGVDSTLKIQPAKLEDSAVYLCASRADRVGNEQFFGPGTRLTVL.

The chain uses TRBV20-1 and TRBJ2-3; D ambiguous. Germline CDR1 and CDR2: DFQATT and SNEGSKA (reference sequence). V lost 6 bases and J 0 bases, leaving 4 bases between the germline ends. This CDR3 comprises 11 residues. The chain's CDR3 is CSASSTDTQYF. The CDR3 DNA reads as TGCAGTGCCTCCAGCACAGATACGCAGTATTTT.

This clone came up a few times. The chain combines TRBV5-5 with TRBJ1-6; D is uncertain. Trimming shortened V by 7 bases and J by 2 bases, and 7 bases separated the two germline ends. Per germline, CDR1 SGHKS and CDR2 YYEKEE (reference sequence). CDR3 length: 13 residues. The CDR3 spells CASEETYNSPLHF. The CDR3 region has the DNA TGTGCCAGCGAGGAAACCTATAATTCACCCCTCCACTTT.

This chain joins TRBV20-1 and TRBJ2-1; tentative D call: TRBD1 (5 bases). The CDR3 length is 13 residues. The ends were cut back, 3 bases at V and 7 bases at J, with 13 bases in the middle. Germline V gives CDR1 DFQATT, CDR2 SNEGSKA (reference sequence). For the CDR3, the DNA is TGCAGTGCTAGTAGGGGAAGTTGGAATGAGCAGTTCTTC. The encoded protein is CSASRGSWNEQFF.

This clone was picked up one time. CDR3 sequence (DNA): TGTGCCAGTAGTATAGCCCAGCAGGGGAGCGGGGAGCTGTTTTTT. The encoded protein is CASSIAQQGSGELFF. This chain links TRBV19 with TRBJ2-2; D might be TRBD1 (6 bases). V gave up 1 base and J gave up 7 bases, with 13 bases separating them. This CDR3 is built from 15 residues. Looked up from germline, CDR1 is LNHDA and CDR2 is SQIVND (reference sequence).

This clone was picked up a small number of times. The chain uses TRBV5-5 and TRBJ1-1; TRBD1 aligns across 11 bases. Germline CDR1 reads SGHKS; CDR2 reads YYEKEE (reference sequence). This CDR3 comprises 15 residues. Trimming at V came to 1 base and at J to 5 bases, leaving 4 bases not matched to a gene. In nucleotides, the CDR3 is TGTGCCAGCAGCTTGAGGGACAGGGGGTTGACTGAAGCTTTCTTT. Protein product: CASSLRDRGLTEAFF.